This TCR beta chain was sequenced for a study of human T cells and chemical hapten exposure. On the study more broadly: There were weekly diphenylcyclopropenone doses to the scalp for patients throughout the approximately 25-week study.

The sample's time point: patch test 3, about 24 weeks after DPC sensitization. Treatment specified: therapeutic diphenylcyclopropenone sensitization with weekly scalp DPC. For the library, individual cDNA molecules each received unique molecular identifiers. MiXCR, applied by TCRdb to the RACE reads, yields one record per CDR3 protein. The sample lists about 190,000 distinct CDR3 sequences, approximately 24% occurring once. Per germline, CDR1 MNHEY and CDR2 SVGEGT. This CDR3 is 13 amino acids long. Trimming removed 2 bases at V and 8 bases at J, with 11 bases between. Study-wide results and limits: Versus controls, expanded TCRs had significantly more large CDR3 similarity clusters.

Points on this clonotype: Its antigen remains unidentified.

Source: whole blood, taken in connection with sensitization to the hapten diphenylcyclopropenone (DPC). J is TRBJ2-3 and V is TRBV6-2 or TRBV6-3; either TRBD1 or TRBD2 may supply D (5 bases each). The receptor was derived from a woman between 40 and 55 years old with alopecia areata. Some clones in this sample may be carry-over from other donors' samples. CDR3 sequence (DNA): TGTGCCAGCAGTTACGGGGGAGCTGGTACGCAGTATTTT. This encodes CASSYGGAGTQYF.